This is a list of T cell receptor beta chains from one sample in a study of cytomegalovirus exposure and HLA in healthy donors. The data were produced by immunoSEQ multiplex PCR, yet TCRdb's version contains in-frame clones alone and is incomplete. Counted here are about 70,000 clones, 80% to 90% occurring once; the ten biggest clones make up roughly 2%. What was sequenced was PBMCs. These receptors all stem from a young woman in good health and CMV-seronegative. CDR3s include the opening cysteine and the closing phenylalanine or tryptophan. Fields, in order: clone size, V gene, D gene, J gene, CDR3 protein, CDR3 DNA. D genes are given only for firm matches. Not every row has a clone size; where given, it reads once, few, many or a size class.

clone size: -
V gene: TRBV19
D gene: TRBD2
J gene: TRBJ2-1
CDR3 protein: CASSDRPWGLAGEDNEQFF
CDR3 DNA: TGTGCCAGTAGTGACCGTCCATGGGGACTAGCGGGAGAGGATAATGAGCAGTTCTTC

clone size: -
V gene: TRBV18
D gene: TRBD1
J gene: TRBJ1-2
CDR3 protein: CASSPGTGAHGYGYTF
CDR3 DNA: TGTGCCAGCTCACCCGGGACAGGGGCGCACGGGTATGGCTACACCTTC

clone size: -
V gene: TRBV11-3
D gene: -
J gene: TRBJ1-5
CDR3 protein: CASSAAGHSNQPQHF
CDR3 DNA: TGTGCCAGCAGCGCCGCGGGGCATAGCAATCAGCCCCAGCATTTT

clone size: -
V gene: TRBV5-1
D gene: TRBD2
J gene: TRBJ2-1
CDR3 protein: CASSLGTSGSLADNEQFF
CDR3 DNA: TGCGCCAGCAGCTTGGGGACTAGCGGGAGTTTGGCTGACAATGAGCAGTTCTTC

clone size: -
V gene: TRBV19
D gene: TRBD1
J gene: TRBJ1-1
CDR3 protein: CASTRQGAGDTEAFF
CDR3 DNA: TGTGCCAGTACCCGACAGGGGGCGGGGGACACTGAAGCTTTCTTT

clone size: -
V gene: TRBV5-5
D gene: -
J gene: TRBJ1-1
CDR3 protein: CASSQYRDNNGAFF
CDR3 DNA: TGTGCCAGCAGCCAATACCGGGACAACAACGGGGCTTTCTTT

clone size: once
V gene: TRBV5-1
D gene: TRBD2
J gene: TRBJ2-2
CDR3 protein: CASSFGTNGELFF
CDR3 DNA: TGCGCCAGCAGTTTCGGGACTAACGGGGAGCTGTTTTTT

clone size: -
V gene: TRBV6-1
D gene: TRBD1
J gene: TRBJ2-7
CDR3 protein: CASQRDRGLYEQYF
CDR3 DNA: TGTGCCAGCCAGCGGGACAGGGGGCTCTACGAGCAGTACTTC

clone size: -
V gene: TRBV29-1
D gene: -
J gene: TRBJ1-1
CDR3 protein: CSVEVVGQGEAFF
CDR3 DNA: TGCAGCGTTGAAGTGGTAGGGCAGGGGGAAGCTTTCTTT

clone size: -
V gene: TRBV5-1
D gene: -
J gene: TRBJ1-2
CDR3 protein: CASSLGVPVLNYGYPF
CDR3 DNA: TGCGCCAGCAGCTTGGGGGTTCCAGTCCTTAACTATGGCTACCCCTTC

clone size: -
V gene: TRBV18
D gene: -
J gene: TRBJ1-1
CDR3 protein: CASSPSGGLGNTEAFF
CDR3 DNA: TGTGCCAGCTCACCATCCGGGGGGCTGGGGAACACTGAAGCTTTCTTT